This T cell receptor beta chain is from a study of beta chain features in type 1 diabetes. Study-level results: Fewer insertions but more deletions were seen at VDJ junctions in type 1 diabetes patients. Patients with Type 1 diabetes showed moderately but significantly shorter TCRB CDR3s in all four CD4+ subsets.

Markers CD45RO/CCR7/CD25/CD127/CD95/CD27 served to sort CD4+ naive, central memory, regulatory and stem cell-like memory cells. This CDR3 spans 14 amino acids. This clone was seen more than once but under ten times. Its antigen is not identified. Expressed TCRB transcripts were sequenced because the isolated RNA had all been reverse transcribed beforehand. The assay was immunoSEQ multiplex PCR, and TCRdb's table has in-frame clones only and misses some. This sample has 600,000 to 700,000 clones, with around 12% found just once. Sequenced material: naive CD4+ T cells from blood. This sequence joins TRBV21-1 and TRBJ1-6. TRBV21-1 is classified as a pseudogene. This TCR derives from a man aged 30 to 45 with type 1 diabetes. The CDR3 protein is CASTPGPSNSPLHF. CDR3 nucleotides: TGTGCCAGCACCCCGGGGCCGTCAAATTCACCCCTCCACTTT.